This TCR beta chain was captured by sequencing in a study of identical twins. TCRdb reprocessed the 5' RACE reads via MiXCR and lists one record per CDR3 protein. The sample lists some 500,000 distinct CDR3 sequences; approximately 15% were seen once. J gave up 4 bases and V 5 bases, and 5 bases lay outside the gene matches. The CDR3 contains 15 residues. CDR1 and CDR2 from the germline V gene are LGHNA and YSLEER. Findings and caveats of the study: Reduced insertions were recorded for abundant cord blood beta clonotypes, with no such pattern in memory repertoires.

Note on this clonotype: The target antigen is unknown.

The sample was also linked to a second study, of yellow fever vaccine responses in identical twins.

Input material: CD4+ T cells sorted from blood. The chain recombines TRBV4-3 with TRBJ2-1; 10 bases line up with TRBD1. The sequence was collected from a woman between 18 and 29 years old in good health. The chain's CDR3 is CASSDWTGGYNEQFF. CDR3 DNA sequence: TGCGCCAGCAGCGACTGGACAGGGGGTTACAATGAGCAGTTCTTC.